This T cell receptor beta chain was sequenced during a study of cytomegalovirus exposure and HLA in healthy donors. Regarding the study as a whole: For most TCR sequences rarity was the rule, although some public TCRs occurred in many donors.

A multiplex PCR was run with 60 Vbeta primers and 13 Jbeta primers. The table came from immunoSEQ multiplex PCR; TCRdb's copy has only in-frame clones and leaves some out. The profile shows 150,000 to 200,000 clones, 65% to 85% of them singletons. Each donor was nominally healthy when sampled (though unrecorded immune exposures were likely). Only one count was recorded for this clone. The target antigen is unknown. The source material was PBMCs. The sequence was obtained from a girl aged 5 to 17 in good health and CMV-seropositive.

The CDR3 reads CASSQVAREGNGELFF. Written as DNA, the CDR3 is TGTGCCAGCAGCCAAGTGGCGCGGGAGGGCAACGGGGAGCTGTTTTTT. V and J are TRBV4-2 and TRBJ2-2; 9 bases are a match to TRBD2. Germline V gene lookup returns CDR1 LGHNA and CDR2 YNFKEQ. The CDR3 is made up of 16 amino acids. The ends lost 1 base at V and 7 bases at J; junction bases unmatched: 7.